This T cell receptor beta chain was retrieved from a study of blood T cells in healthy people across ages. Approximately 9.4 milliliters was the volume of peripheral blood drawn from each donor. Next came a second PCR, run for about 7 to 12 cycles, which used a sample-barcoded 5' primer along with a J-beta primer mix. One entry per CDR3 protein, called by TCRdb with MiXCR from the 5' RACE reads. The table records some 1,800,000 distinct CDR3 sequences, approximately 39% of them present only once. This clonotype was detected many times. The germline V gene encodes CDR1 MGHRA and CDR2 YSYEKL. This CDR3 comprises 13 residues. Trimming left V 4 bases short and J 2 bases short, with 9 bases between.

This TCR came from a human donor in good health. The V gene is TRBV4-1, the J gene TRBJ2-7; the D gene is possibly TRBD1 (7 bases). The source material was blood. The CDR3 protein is CASSRGTAYEQYF. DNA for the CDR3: TGCGCCAGCAGCCGCGGGACAGCCTACGAGCAGTACTTC.